Here is one T cell receptor beta chain with its context. Germline V gene lookup returns CDR1 SEHNR and CDR2 FQNEAQ (reference sequence). V shed 4 bases and J shed 14 bases, with 6 bases lying between them. The CDR3 runs 10 residues. Data came from immunoSEQ multiplex PCR; TCRdb stores just in-frame clones and leaves some out. Here the sample spans about 10,000 clones, about 61% being singletons. Regarding time point: after neoadjuvant nivolumab, at surgical resection. The data originate from a study of neoadjuvant anti-PD-1 for oral cavity cancer. The chain joins TRBV7-9 to TRBJ1-6; D is uncertain. This clonotype was obtained from a person aged 40 to 85 with oral cavity squamous cell carcinoma. The sequencing used PBMCs, collected after nivolumab (anti-PD-1) treatment. The CDR3 spells CASSYDTLHF. In DNA, the CDR3 is TGTGCCAGCAGCTACGACACCCTCCACTTT.